This T cell receptor (beta chain) emerged from a study of CXCR3-negative and CXCR3-positive naive CD8 T cells (dated by TCRdb to between 2018 and 2021). About the study as a whole: In total, 130 million to 150 million TRB reads were obtained, corresponding to roughly 1.5 +/- 0.3 million reads per library. TRBV-TRBJ cluster analysis included naive subsets from several donors and memory cells from 3 donors. Data from 11 donors, pooled across two independent experiments, went into the diversity and physicochemical repertoire analyses.

The CDR3 holds 17 amino acids from the cysteine to the phenylalanine. The DNA sequence is not available. From the germline V gene (reference sequence), CDR1 is LGHDT and CDR2 is YNNKEL. For sequencing, a NextSeq 550 was employed. The Human TCR Profiling Kit (MiLaboratory) was used to prepare UMI-labeled 5' RACE TRB cDNA libraries. cDNA synthesis used the entire amount of extracted RNA, and PCR amplification then used the entire amount of cDNA produced. Libraries were prepared in parallel with an identical number of PCR cycles. The paper's processing steps were these. With a requirement of at least two reads per UMI, MIGEC and MiXCR extracted about 50,000 +/- 10,000 unique UMI-labeled TRB cDNA molecules per library. On average, each library contained approximately 40,000 +/- 10,000 functional in-frame TRB CDR3 nucleotide clonotypes without stop codons. After downsampling to 5000 UMI-labeled TRB molecules per sample, diversity metrics, including normalized Shannon-Wiener and Chao1, were computed in VDJtools. VDJtools was used to calculate clonotype-size-weighted physicochemical properties of the central five CDR3 residues, namely interaction energy, strength, volume and Kidera factor 4. Reprocessed by TCRdb, the reads give a single entry per CDR3 protein sequence, without DNA. The V and J calls follow TCRdb's processing rather than the paper's. This sample's table contains 30,000 to 40,000 distinct CDR3 sequences. Together, the top ten hold roughly 15% of the sample.

For every CD8+ T cell subset, 300,000 cells were flow-sorted straight into RLT lysis buffer, and each subset was sorted in triplicate. Peripheral blood mononuclear cells were isolated from buffy coats using standard density gradient centrifugation. Total RNA was extracted from sorted cells using an RNeasy Mini Kit. With regard to this clonotype: Its cognate antigen has yet to be identified.

What the authors observed across the whole study: TRBV-TRBJ usage was similar between naive CXCR3-negative and CXCR3-positive cells from the same donor, while memory cells showed distinct patterns. Because surface CD5, which is linked to self-reactivity in mice, was comparable between the naive subsets, TCR interaction strength was also inferred from the physicochemical properties of TRB CDR3s. Comparably high repertoire diversity was found in both naive subsets, whereas much lower repertoire diversity was found in memory CD8+ T cells. CXCR3 expression partially decreased after cryopreservation, so most assays used freshly isolated PBMCs.

This sequence uses TRBV3-1 and TRBJ2-7; TCRdb gives TRBD2 as the D gene, but with no DNA this cannot be confirmed. The source of this sequence is a human donor in good health. Some clones in this sample may be carry-over from other donors' samples. Input material: memory CD8+ T cells from blood. The cell subset or site label, as the study defines it: conventional CD8+ memory T cells (TMEM), sorted as controls. The CDR3 amino acid sequence is: CASSQEIPGLRAYEQYF.